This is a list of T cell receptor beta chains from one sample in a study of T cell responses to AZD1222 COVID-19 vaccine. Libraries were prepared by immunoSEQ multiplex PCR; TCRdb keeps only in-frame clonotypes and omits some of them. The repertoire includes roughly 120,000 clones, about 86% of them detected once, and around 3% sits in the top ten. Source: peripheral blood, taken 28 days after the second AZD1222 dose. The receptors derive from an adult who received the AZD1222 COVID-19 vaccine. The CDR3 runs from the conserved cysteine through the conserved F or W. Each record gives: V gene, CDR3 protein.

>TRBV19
CASTTGERSNQPQHF
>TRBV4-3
CASSQDVNQPQHF
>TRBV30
CAWSSPLTGLFSNEQFF
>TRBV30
CAWSTYGTANGYTF
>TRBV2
CASPLQETQYF
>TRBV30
CAWSAVTEAFF
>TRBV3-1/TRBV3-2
CASSLAVGGLSGNTIYF
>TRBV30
CAWSVLSGDYEQYF
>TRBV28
CASSPPSTNEKLFF
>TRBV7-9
CASSPGQRSNYGYTF
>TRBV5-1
CASSSEPQSSNEKLFF
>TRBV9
CASSARGGQVGGYTF
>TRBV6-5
CASSPRDRFNSPLHF
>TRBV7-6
CASSLARGGLVMTDTQYF
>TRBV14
CASSQDTGYEQYF
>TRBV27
CASSLLRVGPYEQYF
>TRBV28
CASSSPGLETQYF
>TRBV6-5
CASSYDRTSNQPQHF
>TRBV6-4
CASSDSAGGNQPQHF
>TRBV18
CASSQGQGAETQYF
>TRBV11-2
CASSFRTGLNTEAFF
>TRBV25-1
CASSGPGHNTGELFF
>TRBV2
CASSEFTGGEFGYTF
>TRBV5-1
CASSLPSTQASEQFF
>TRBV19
CASSLTSGQFYGYTF
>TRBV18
CASSPQDRGYNEQFF
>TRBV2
CASRRVVNYGYTF